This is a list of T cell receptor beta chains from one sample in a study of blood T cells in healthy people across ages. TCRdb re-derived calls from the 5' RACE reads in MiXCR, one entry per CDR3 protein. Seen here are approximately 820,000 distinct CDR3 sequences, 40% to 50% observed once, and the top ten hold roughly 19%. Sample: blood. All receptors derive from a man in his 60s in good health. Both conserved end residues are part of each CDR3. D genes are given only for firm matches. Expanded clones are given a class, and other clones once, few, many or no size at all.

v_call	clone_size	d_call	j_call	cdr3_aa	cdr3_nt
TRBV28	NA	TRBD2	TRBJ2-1	CASRGLGTYNEQFF	TGTGCCAGCAGAGGACTAGGTACCTACAATGAGCAGTTCTTC
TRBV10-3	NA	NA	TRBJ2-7	CAISESGSSYEQYF	TGTGCCATCAGTGAGTCCGGGAGCTCCTACGAGCAGTACTTC
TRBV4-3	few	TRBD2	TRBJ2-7	CASSQGVAGNYEQYF	TGCGCCAGCAGCCAAGGGGTAGCGGGGAATTACGAGCAGTACTTC
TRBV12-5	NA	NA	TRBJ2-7	CASGPPGLSRQYF	TGTGCTAGTGGTCCACCCGGGCTCTCCAGACAGTACTTC
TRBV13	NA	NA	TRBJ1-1	CASSQGWGMAFF	TGTGCCAGCAGCCAGGGGTGGGGGATGGCTTTCTTT
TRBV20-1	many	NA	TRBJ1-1	CSASFGRASDMVFF	TGCAGTGCTAGTTTTGGTAGGGCCTCCGATATGGTTTTCTTT
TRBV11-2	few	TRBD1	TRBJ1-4	CASSLVGTGIEKLFF	TGTGCCAGCAGCTTAGTAGGGACAGGGATTGAAAAACTGTTTTTT
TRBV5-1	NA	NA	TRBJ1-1	CASSLHTENTEAFF	TGCGCCAGCAGCTTGCACACCGAGAACACTGAAGCTTTCTTT
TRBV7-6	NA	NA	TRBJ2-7	CASSFSADSYEQYF	TGTGCCAGCAGCTTTAGCGCAGATTCCTACGAGCAGTACTTC
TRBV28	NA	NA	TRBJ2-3	CASSSLSYTQYF	TGTGCCAGCAGTTCTCTCTCCTATACGCAGTATTTT
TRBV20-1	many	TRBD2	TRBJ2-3	CSAREAGGHMDTQYF	TGCAGTGCTAGAGAAGCGGGGGGGCATATGGATACGCAGTATTTT
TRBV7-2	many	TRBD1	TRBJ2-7	CASSFGTEAVYEQYF	TGTGCCAGCAGCTTCGGGACAGAGGCTGTGTACGAGCAGTACTTC
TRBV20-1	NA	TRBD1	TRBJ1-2	CSADKDRGLGYTF	TGCAGTGCCGATAAGGACAGGGGGTTGGGCTACACCTTC
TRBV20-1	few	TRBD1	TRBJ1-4	CSARGQGTTNEKLFF	TGCAGTGCTAGGGGACAGGGGACAACTAATGAAAAACTGTTTTTT
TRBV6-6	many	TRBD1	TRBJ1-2	CASSPRDRADSNYGYTF	TGTGCCAGCAGTCCCCGAGACAGGGCCGATTCTAACTATGGCTACACCTTC
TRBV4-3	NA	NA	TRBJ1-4	CASSQTADATNEKLFF	TGCGCCAGCAGCCAAACGGCGGATGCAACTAATGAAAAACTGTTTTTT
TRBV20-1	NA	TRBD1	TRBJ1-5	CSARDRASNQPQHF	TGCAGTGCTCGGGACAGGGCTAGCAATCAGCCCCAGCATTTT
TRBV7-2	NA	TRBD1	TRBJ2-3	CASGQQGEDMQYF	TGTGCCAGCGGCCAACAGGGGGAAGATATGCAGTATTTT
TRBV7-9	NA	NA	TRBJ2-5	CASSLDAGGTETQYF	TGTGCCAGCAGCTTAGATGCCGGGGGCACAGAGACCCAGTACTTC